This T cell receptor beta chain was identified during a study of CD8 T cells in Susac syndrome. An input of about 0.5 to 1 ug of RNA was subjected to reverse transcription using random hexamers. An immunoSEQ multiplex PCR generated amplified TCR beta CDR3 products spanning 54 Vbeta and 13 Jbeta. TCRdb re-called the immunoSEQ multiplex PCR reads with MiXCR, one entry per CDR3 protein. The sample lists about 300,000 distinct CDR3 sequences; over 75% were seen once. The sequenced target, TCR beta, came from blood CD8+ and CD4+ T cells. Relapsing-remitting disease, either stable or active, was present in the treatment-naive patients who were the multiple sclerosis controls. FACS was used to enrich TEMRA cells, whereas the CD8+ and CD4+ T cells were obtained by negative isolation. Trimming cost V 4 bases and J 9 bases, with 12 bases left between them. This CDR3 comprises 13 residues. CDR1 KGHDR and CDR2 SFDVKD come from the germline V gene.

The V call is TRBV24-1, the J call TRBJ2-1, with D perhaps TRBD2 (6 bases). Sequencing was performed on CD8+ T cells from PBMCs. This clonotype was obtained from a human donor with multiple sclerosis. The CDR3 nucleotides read TGTGCCACCAGTGAGTTCGTGGGGGGTGAGCAGTTCTTC. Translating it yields CATSEFVGGEQFF.